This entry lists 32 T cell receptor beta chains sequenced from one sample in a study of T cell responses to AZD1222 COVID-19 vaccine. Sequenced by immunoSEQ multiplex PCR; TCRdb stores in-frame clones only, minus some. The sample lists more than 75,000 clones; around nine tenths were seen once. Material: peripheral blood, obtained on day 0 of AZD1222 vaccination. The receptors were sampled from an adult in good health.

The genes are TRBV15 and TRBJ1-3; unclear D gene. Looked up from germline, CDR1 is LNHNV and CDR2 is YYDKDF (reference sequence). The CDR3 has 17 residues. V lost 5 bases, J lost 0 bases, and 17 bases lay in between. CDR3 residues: CATSPRIGRYSGNTIYF. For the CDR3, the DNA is TGTGCCACCAGCCCCCGAATAGGACGGTACTCTGGAAACACCATATATTTT.

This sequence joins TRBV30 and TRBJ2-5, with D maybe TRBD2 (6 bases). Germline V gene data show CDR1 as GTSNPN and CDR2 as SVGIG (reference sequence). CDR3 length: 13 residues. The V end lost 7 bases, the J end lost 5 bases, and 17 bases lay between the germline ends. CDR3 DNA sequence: TGTGCCTACGGCACCTTCCGGGAGGAGACCCAGTACTTC. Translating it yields CAYGTFREETQYF.

The CDR3 spells CATSEDSDNYGYTF. CDR3 DNA sequence: TGTGCCACCAGTGAAGACAGTGATAACTATGGCTACACCTTC. The genes are TRBV24-1 and TRBJ1-2, with D maybe TRBD1 (5 bases). Germline V gene data show CDR1 as KGHDR and CDR2 as SFDVKD. The CDR3 has 14 amino acids. Deletions cut 4 bases from V and 1 base from J, with 9 bases between.

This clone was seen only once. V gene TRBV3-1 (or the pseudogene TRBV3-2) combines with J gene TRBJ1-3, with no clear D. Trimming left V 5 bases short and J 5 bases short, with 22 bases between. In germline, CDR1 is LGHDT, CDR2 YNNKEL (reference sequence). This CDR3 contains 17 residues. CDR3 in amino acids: CASSMACPIHARNTIYF. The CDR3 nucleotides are TGTGCCAGCAGCATGGCCTGTCCCATTCACGCACGAAACACCATATATTTT.

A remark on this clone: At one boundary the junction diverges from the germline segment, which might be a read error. The CDR3 nucleotides read TGTGCCAGCCGTGATGCGAACACTGAAGCTTTCTTT. Its protein product is CASRDANTEAFF. The chain combines TRBV6-1 with TRBJ1-1; D gene unclear. This CDR3 comprises 12 residues. In germline, CDR1 is MNHNS, CDR2 SASEGT.

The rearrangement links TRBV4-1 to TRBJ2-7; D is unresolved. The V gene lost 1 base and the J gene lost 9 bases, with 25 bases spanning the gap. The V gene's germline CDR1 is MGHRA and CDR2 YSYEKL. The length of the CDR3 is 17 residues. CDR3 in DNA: TGCGCCAGCAGCCAAGGGGTATTTTATACGAGCAACAATGGGCAGTACTTC. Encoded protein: CASSQGVFYTSNNGQYF.

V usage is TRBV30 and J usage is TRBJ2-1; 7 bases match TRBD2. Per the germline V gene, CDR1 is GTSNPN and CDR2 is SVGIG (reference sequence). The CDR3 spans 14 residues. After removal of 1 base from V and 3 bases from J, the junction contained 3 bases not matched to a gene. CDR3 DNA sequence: TGTGCCTGGAGTGGGCGGGGGAACTACAATGAGCAGTTCTTC. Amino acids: CAWSGRGNYNEQFF.

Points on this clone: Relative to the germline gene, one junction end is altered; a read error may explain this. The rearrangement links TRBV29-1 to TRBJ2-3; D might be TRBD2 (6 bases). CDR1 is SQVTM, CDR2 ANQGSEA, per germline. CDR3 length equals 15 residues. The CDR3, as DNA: TGCAGCGTCGAAGGGGCTAGCGAGAGCACAGATACGCAGTATTTT. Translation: CSVEGASESTDTQYF.

CDR3 amino acids: CASSTPGSDEQYF. CDR3 sequence (DNA): TGTGCCAGCAGTACCCCAGGTTCCGACGAGCAGTACTTC. The chain recombines TRBV28 with TRBJ2-7, with no clear D. Per the germline V gene, CDR1 is MDHEN and CDR2 is SYDVKM. V was cut by 5 bases and J by 5 bases, with 13 bases left in between. The CDR3 is 13 residues long.

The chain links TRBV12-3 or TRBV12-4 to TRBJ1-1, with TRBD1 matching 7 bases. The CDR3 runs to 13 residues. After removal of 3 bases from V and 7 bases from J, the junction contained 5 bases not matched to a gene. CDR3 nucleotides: TGTGCCAGCAGTTTTTACAGGGGAAATGAAGCTTTCTTT. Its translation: CASSFYRGNEAFF.

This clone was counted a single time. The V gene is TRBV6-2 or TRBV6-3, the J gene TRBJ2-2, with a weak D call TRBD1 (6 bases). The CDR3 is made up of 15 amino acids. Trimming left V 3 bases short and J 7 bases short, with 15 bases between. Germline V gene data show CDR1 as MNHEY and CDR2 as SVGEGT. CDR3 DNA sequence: TGTGCCAGCAGTTATTTACAGGGCTTCGGCGGGGAGCTGTTTTTT. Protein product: CASSYLQGFGGELFF.

CDR3 residues: CASSQGAGFGQPQHF. The DNA of the CDR3 is TGTGCCAGCAGCCAAGGAGCTGGGTTTGGTCAGCCCCAGCATTTT. This chain links TRBV4-2 with TRBJ1-5, with D uncertain. CDR3 length equals 15 residues. In germline, CDR1 is LGHNA, CDR2 YNFKEQ. The V end was cut by 1 base, the J end by 6 bases, with 13 bases between.

Here the CDR3 DNA reads TGTGCCAGCAGTTCATCAAGCGGGGGACAATACAATGAGCAGTTCTTC. It is translated as CASSSSSGGQYNEQFF. The chain uses TRBV7-9 and TRBJ2-1, with 8 bases that match TRBD2. Unmatched junction bases numbered 11, after V lost 6 bases and J lost 4 bases. Germline-derived CDR1 and CDR2 are SEHNR and FQNEAQ (reference sequence). CDR3 size: 16 residues. Using reference TRBV7-9 and TRBJ2-1 for the parts outside the CDR3, the full variable domain is DTGVSQNPRHKITKRGQNVTFRCDPISEHNRLYWYRQTLGQGPEFLTYFQNEAQLEKSRLLSDRFSAERPKGSFSTLEIQRTEQGDSAMYLCASSSSSGGQYNEQFFGPGTRLTVL.

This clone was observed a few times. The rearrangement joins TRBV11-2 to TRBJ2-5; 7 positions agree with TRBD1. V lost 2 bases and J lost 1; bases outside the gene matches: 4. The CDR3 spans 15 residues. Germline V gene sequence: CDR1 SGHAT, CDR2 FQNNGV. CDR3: CASSLRTGVQETQYF. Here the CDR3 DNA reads TGTGCCAGCAGCTTACGGACAGGAGTCCAAGAGACCCAGTACTTC. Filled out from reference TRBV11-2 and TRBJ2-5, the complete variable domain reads EAGVAQSPRYKIIEKRQSVAFWCNPISGHATLYWYQQILGQGPKLLIQFQNNGVVDDSQLPKDRFSAERLKGVDSTLKIQPAKLEDSAVYLCASSLRTGVQETQYFGPGTRLLVL.

The DNA of the CDR3 is TGTGCCAGCACCCCCACAGTGGGGGGCTGGGCCCCTGAAGCTTTCTTT. Protein sequence: CASTPTVGGWAPEAFF. This chain connects TRBV7-2 to TRBJ1-1, with D perhaps matching TRBD1 (6 bases). The CDR3 runs to 16 residues. Trimming stripped 7 bases from V and 6 bases from J, with 24 bases between. Germline-derived CDR1 and CDR2 are SGHTA and FQGNSA. Complete variable domain (other parts from reference TRBV7-2 and TRBJ1-1): GAGVSQSPSNKVTEKGKDVELRCDPISGHTALYWYRQSLGQGLEFLIYFQGNSAPDKSGLPSDRFSAERTGGSVSTLTIQRTQQEDSAVYLCASTPTVGGWAPEAFFGQGTRLTVV.

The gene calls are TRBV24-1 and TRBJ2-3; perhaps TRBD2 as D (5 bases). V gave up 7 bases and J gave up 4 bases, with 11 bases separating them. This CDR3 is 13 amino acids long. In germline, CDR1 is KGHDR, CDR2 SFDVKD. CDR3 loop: CATRSTGADTQYF. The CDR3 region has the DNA TGTGCCACCAGGTCAACCGGGGCAGATACGCAGTATTTT.

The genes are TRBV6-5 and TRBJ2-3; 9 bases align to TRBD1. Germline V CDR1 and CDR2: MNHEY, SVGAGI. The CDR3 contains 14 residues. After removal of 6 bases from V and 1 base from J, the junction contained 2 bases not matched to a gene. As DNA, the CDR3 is TGTGCCAGCAGACGACAGGGGGGCACAGATACGCAGTATTTT. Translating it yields CASRRQGGTDTQYF.

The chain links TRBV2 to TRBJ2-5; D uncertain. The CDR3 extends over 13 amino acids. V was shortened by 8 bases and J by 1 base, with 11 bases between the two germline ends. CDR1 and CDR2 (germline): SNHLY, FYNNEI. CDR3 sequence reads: CASAVQFQETQYF. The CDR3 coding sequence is TGTGCCAGCGCCGTTCAGTTCCAAGAGACCCAGTACTTC.

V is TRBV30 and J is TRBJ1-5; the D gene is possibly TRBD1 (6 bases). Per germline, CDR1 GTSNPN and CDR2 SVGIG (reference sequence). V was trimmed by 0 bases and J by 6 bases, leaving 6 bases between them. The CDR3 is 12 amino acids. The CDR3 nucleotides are TGTGCCTGGAGTGTACAGGGTCAGCCCCAGCATTTT. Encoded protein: CAWSVQGQPQHF.

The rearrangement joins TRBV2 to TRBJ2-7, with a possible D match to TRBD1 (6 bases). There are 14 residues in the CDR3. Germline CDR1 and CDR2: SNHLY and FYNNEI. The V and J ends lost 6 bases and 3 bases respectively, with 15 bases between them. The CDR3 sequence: CASRRTASVYEQYF. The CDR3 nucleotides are TGTGCCAGCAGAAGGACAGCGAGTGTCTACGAGCAGTACTTC. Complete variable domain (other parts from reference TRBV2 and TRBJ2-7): EPEVTQTPSHQVTQMGQEVILRCVPISNHLYFYWYRQILGQKVEFLVSFYNNEISEKSEIFDDQFSVERPDGSNFTLKIRSTKLEDSAMYFCASRRTASVYEQYFGPGTRLTVT.

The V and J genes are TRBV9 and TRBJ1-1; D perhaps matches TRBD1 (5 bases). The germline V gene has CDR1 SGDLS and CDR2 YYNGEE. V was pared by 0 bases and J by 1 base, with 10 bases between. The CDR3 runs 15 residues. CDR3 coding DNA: TGTGCCAGCAGCGTAGTACCGACAGCGAACACTGAAGCTTTCTTT. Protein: CASSVVPTANTEAFF.

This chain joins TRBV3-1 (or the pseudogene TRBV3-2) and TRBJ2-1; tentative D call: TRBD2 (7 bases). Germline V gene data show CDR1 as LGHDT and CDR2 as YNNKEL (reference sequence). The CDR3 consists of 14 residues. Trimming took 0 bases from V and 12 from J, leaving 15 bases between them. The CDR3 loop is CASSQDGRGERQFF. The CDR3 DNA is TGTGCCAGCAGCCAAGATGGGAGGGGGGAGCGGCAGTTCTTC.

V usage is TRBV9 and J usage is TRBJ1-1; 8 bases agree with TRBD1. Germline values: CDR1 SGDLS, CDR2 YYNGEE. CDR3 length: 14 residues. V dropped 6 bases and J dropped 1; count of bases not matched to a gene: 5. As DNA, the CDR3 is TGTGCCAGCACCCGGGACAGGCGGAACACTGAAGCTTTCTTT. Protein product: CASTRDRRNTEAFF.

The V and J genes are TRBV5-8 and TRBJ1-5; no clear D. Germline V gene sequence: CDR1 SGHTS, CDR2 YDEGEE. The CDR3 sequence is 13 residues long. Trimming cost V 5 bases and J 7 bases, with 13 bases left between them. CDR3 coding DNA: TGTGCCAGCAGAAGTCAGTTTAACCAGCCCCAGCATTTT. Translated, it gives CASRSQFNQPQHF.

In nucleotides, the CDR3 is TGTGCCAGCAGCCGGGGGACAGTTGCCAATCAGCCCCAGCATTTT. This encodes CASSRGTVANQPQHF. This chain joins TRBV7-9 and TRBJ1-5; 7 bases are a match to TRBD1. CDR1 and CDR2 from the germline V gene are SEHNR and FQNEAQ (reference sequence). This CDR3 has 15 residues. With 5 bases clipped from V and 3 bases from J, the junction kept 7 bases outside the gene matches. The variable domain in full, completed from reference TRBV7-9 and TRBJ1-5, reads DTGVSQNPRHKITKRGQNVTFRCDPISEHNRLYWYRQTLGQGPEFLTYFQNEAQLEKSRLLSDRFSAERPKGSFSTLEIQRTEQGDSAMYLCASSRGTVANQPQHFGDGTRLSIL.

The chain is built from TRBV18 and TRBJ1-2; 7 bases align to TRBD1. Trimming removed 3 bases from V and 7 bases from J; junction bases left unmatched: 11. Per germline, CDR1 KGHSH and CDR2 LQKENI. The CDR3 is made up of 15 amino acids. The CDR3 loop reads CASSPGAQGSFGYTF. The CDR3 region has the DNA TGTGCCAGCTCACCGGGGGCACAGGGGTCGTTTGGCTACACCTTC.

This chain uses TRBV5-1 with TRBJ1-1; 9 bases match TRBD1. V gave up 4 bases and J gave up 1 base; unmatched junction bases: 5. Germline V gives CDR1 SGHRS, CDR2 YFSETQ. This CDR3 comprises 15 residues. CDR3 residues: CASSRTGETNTEAFF. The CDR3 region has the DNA TGCGCCAGCAGCCGGACAGGGGAAACGAACACTGAAGCTTTCTTT.

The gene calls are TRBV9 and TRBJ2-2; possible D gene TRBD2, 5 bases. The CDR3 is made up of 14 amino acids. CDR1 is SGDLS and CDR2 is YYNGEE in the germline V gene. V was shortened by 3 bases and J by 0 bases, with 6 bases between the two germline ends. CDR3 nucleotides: TGTGCCAGCAGCGGGGGAGCGAACACCGGGGAGCTGTTTTTT. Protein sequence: CASSGGANTGELFF.

The CDR3 DNA reads TGTGCCAGTAATGACGGCTATGGCTACACCTTC. Translating it yields CASNDGYGYTF. The chain has TRBV19 and TRBJ1-2; D is undetermined. CDR3 length: 11 amino acids. Looked up from germline, CDR1 is LNHDA and CDR2 is SQIVND (reference sequence). Trimming removed 7 bases from V and 4 bases from J, with 7 bases in between.

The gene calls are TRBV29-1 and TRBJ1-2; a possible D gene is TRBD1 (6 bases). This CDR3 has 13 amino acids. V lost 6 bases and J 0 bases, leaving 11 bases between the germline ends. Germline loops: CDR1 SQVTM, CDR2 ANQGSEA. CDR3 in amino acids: CSVHRDPNYGYTF. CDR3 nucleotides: TGCAGCGTGCACAGGGACCCTAACTATGGCTACACCTTC.

The DNA of the CDR3 is TGTGCCATCAGTGTCTTATCTCAAAACTATGGCTACACCTTC. It encodes CAISVLSQNYGYTF. V and J are TRBV10-3 and TRBJ1-2; D is unresolved. Germline V CDR1 and CDR2: ENHRY, SYGVKD. The CDR3 consists of 14 residues. V was shortened by 4 bases and J by 2 bases, with 11 bases between the two germline ends.

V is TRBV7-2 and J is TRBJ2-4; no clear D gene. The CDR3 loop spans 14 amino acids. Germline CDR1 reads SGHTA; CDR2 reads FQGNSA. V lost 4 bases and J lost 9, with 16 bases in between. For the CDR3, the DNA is TGTGCCAGCAGCTCGCCGGCTTCTCCGGCCATTCAGTACTTC. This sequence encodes CASSSPASPAIQYF.